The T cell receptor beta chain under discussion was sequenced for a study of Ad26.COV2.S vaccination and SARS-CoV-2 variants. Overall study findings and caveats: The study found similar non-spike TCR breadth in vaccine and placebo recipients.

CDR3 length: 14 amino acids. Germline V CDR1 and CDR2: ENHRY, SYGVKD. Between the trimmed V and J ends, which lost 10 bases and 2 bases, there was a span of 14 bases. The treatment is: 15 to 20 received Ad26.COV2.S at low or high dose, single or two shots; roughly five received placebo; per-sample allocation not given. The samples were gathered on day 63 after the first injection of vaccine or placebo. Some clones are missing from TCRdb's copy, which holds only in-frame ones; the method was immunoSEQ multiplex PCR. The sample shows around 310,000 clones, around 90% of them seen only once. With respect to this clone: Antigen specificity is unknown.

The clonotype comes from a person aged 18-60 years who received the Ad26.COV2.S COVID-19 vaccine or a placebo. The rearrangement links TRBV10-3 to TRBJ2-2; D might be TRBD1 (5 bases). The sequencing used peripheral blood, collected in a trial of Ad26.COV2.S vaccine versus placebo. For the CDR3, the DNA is TGTGCCACGATACCAGACAGAAACACCGGGGAGCTGTTTTTT. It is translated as CATIPDRNTGELFF.